This T cell receptor beta chain was documented in a study of blood T cells in healthy people across ages. Study-wide results and caveats: Without sorted subsets, naive and antigen-experienced compartments could not be conclusively compared.

This clonotype has just a few counts. What it binds is not known. Primers used in a second PCR of about 7 to 12 cycles were a sample-barcoded 5' primer and a J-beta primer mix. Researchers report that a template-switch adaptor with 12 random nucleotides tagged each cDNA molecule. TCRdb reprocessed the 5' RACE reads via MiXCR and lists one record per CDR3 protein. This repertoire shows 590,000 or so distinct CDR3 sequences, roughly 31% found once; its top ten account for 15% to 17%. The sequenced material came from blood. The sequence derives from a woman of 80 years or more in good health.

Here the CDR3 reads CASTLGRGDEQYF. CDR3 sequence (DNA): TGTGCCAGCACCTTGGGCAGGGGCGACGAGCAGTACTTC. The rearrangement links TRBV2 to TRBJ2-7, with D possibly TRBD1 on 6 matching bases. V lost 7 bases to trimming and J lost 5 bases, with 15 bases between them. The CDR3 sequence is 13 residues long. Germline V CDR1 and CDR2: SNHLY, FYNNEI.